The sequence of this T cell receptor beta chain was determined in a study of cytomegalovirus exposure and HLA in healthy donors. About the research overall: Prior work identified some 120 million unique TCR beta sequences in 150 million to 200 million T cells. General study findings and limits: It was likely that a cluster of highly shared sequence variants was a sequencing artifact.

Comment on this clone: The antigen is not known.

PCR employed 60 Vbeta and 13 Jbeta primers. Sequencing used immunoSEQ multiplex PCR; TCRdb keeps in-frame clones, though not all of them. The data show about 110,000 clones, 69% seen once. The CDR3 contains 17 residues. Trimming took 4 bases from V and 1 from J; bases not matched to a gene: 9. From germline, CDR1 is SGHNT and CDR2 YYREEE (reference sequence). This TCR was recovered from a woman in her seventies in good health and CMV-seropositive. Sample: PBMCs. The V gene is TRBV5-4, the J gene TRBJ1-1; 11 bases fit TRBD1. Written as DNA, the CDR3 is TGTGCCAGCAGCACCGGACAGGGGGCCCTCCGGAACACTGAAGCTTTCTTT. Its protein product is CASSTGQGALRNTEAFF.